These T cell receptor beta chains were read from a single sample in a study of T cell changes during pregnancy in multiple sclerosis. Produced via immunoSEQ multiplex PCR; TCRdb's table is partial and in-frame only. The table lists 50,000 or so clones, 80% to 90% of them singletons. The sequenced sample was CD8+ T cells from peripheral blood mononuclear cells, obtained in the second trimester of pregnancy. Receptors were obtained from a female donor with multiple sclerosis, enrolled in a pregnancy study. CDR3s include the opening cysteine and the closing phenylalanine or tryptophan. Each record gives: V gene, D gene, clone size, CDR3 protein. The D gene is left open where the match is weak. Clone size appears in some rows only: once, few, many, or a class for an expanded clone.

TRBV19 | - | - | CASSIGSSYNEQFF
TRBV6-1 | TRBD2 | - | CASSERRGIWEGTTGELFF
TRBV29-1 | TRBD2 | - | CSVDMGLGWQYF
TRBV11-2 | - | - | CASSLVSRAPELFF
TRBV27 | TRBD1 | - | CASSLSPTGWNEKLFF
TRBV7-7 | TRBD1 | - | CASSSRDRGLNTEAFF
TRBV23-1 | TRBD1 | - | CASSQSLDRGIPYGYTF
TRBV6-4 | TRBD1 | - | CASSDRDREEQFF
TRBV5-6 | - | - | CASSLDNMNTEAFF
TRBV10-2 | TRBD1 | - | CASMGTDRALVHTF
TRBV29-1 | TRBD1 | - | CSVDRGQGANEQFF
TRBV7-6 | TRBD1 | once | CASSLVGQGWTGELFF
TRBV6-5 | - | - | CASSYSEGTNYGYTF
TRBV11-2 | TRBD2 | - | CASSNDATSGQETQYF
TRBV7-2 | - | - | CASSFPEQEGNEQFF
TRBV15 | - | - | CATSRDEYRFSSYEQYF
TRBV9 | - | few | CASSVLGGHQYEQYF